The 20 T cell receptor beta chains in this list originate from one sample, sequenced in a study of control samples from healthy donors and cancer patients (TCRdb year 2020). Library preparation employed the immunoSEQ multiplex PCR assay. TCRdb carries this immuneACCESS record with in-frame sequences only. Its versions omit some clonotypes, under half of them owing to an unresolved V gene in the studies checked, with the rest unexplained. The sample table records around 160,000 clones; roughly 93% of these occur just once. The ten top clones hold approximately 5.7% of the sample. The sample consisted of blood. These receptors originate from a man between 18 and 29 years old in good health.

The CDR3 reads CASSPAEGAYGYTF. CDR3 nucleotide sequence: TGCGCCAGCAGCCCGGCGGAGGGAGCCTATGGCTACACCTTC. This chain links TRBV5-1 with TRBJ1-2; no clear D. V lost 4 bases and J 4 bases, leaving 14 bases between the germline ends. Germline V CDR1 and CDR2: SGHRS, YFSETQ. The CDR3 is 14 amino acids.

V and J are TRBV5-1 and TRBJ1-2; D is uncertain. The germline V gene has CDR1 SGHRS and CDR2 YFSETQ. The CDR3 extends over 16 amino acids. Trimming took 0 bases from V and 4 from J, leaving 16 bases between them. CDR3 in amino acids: CASSLDVGYRSYGYTF. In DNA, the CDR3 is TGCGCCAGCAGCTTGGATGTGGGATACAGAAGCTATGGCTACACCTTC.

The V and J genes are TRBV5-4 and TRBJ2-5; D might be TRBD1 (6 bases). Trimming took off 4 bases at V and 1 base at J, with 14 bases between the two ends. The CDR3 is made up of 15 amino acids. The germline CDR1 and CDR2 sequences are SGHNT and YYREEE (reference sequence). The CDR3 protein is CASSTPGHLQETQYF. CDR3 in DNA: TGTGCCAGCAGCACCCCGGGACACCTCCAAGAGACCCAGTACTTC.

The CDR3 region has the DNA TGTGCCAGCAGCTTGGTGTATACCCTGAATCAGCCCCAGCATTTT. The encoded protein is CASSLVYTLNQPQHF. The genes are TRBV5-5 and TRBJ1-5; D is unresolved. The CDR3 runs 15 residues. V gave up 0 bases and J gave up 4 bases, with 11 bases separating them. Germline V lookup: CDR1 SGHKS, CDR2 YYEKEE (reference sequence).

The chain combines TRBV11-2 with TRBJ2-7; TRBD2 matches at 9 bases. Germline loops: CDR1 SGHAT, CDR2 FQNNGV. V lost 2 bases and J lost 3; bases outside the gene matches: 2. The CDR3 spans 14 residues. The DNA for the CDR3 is TGTGCCAGCAGCTTAACACTAGCGGGCTACGAGCAGTACTTC. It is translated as CASSLTLAGYEQYF. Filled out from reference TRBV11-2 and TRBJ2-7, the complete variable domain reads EAGVAQSPRYKIIEKRQSVAFWCNPISGHATLYWYQQILGQGPKLLIQFQNNGVVDDSQLPKDRFSAERLKGVDSTLKIQPAKLEDSAVYLCASSLTLAGYEQYFGPGTRLTVT.

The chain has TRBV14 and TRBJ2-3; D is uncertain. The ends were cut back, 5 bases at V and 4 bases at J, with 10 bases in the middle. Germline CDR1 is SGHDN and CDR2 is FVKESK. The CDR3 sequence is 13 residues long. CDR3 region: CASSSLRSDTQYF. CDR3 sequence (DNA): TGTGCCAGCAGCTCACTTCGTTCAGATACGCAGTATTTT.

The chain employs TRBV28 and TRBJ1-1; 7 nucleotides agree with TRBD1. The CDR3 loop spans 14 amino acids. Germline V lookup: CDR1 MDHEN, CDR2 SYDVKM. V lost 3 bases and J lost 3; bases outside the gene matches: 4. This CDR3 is CASSLTGIYTEAFF. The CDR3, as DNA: TGTGCCAGCAGTTTGACAGGGATCTACACTGAAGCTTTCTTT.

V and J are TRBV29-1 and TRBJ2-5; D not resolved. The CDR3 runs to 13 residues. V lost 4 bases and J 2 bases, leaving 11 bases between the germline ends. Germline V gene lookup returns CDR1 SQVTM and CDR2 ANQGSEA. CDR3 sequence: CSVAVGFQETQYF. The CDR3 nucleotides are TGCAGCGTTGCTGTCGGGTTTCAAGAGACCCAGTACTTC. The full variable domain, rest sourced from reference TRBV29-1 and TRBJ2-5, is SAVISQKPSRDICQRGTSLTIQCQVDSQVTMMFWYRQQPGQSLTLIATANQGSEATYESGFVIDKFPISRPNLTFSTLTVSNMSPEDSSIYLCSVAVGFQETQYFGPGTRLLVL.

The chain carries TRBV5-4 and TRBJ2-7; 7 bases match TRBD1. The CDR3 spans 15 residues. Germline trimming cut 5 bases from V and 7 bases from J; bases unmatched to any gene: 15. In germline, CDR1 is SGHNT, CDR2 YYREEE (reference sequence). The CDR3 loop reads CASRRRDSFFKEQYF. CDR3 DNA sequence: TGTGCCAGCAGACGCCGGGACAGCTTCTTTAAAGAGCAGTACTTC.

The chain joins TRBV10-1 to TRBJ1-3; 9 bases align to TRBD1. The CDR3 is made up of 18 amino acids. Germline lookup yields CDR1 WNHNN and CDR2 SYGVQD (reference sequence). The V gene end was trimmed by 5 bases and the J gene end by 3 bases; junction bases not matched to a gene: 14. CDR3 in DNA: TGCGCCAGCAGTTTGGGACAGGGACTGCCATTCGGTGGAAACACCATATATTTT. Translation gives CASSLGQGLPFGGNTIYF.

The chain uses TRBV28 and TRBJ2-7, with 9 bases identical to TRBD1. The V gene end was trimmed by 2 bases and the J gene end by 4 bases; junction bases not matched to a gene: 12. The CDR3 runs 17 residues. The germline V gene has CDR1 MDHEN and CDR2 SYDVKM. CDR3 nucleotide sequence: TGTGCCAGCAGTTTAAGCATTACAGGGGGCGCGTTATACGAGCAGTACTTC. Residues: CASSLSITGGALYEQYF. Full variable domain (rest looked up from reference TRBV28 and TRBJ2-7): DVKVTQSSRYLVKRTGEKVFLECVQDMDHENMFWYRQDPGLGLRLIYFSYDVKMKEKGDIPEGYSVSREKKERFSLILESASTNQTSMYLCASSLSITGGALYEQYFGPGTRLTVT.

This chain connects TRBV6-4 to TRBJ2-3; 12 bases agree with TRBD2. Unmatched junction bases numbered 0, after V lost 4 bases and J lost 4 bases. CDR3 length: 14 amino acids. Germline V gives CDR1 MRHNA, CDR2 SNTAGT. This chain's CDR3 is CASSASGGADTQYF. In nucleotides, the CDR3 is TGTGCCAGCAGTGCTAGCGGGGGGGCAGATACGCAGTATTTT.

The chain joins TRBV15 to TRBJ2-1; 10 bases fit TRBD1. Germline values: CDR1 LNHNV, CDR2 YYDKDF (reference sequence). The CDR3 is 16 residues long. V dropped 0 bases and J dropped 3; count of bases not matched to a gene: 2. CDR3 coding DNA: TGTGCCACCAGCAGAGATGACAGGGGGCTCTACAATGAGCAGTTCTTC. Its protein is CATSRDDRGLYNEQFF.

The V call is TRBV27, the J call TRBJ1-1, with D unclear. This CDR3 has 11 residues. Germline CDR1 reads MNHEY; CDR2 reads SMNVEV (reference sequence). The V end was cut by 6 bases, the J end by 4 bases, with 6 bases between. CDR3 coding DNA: TGTGCCAGCAGCGGAGGCACTGAAGCTTTCTTT. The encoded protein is CASSGGTEAFF.

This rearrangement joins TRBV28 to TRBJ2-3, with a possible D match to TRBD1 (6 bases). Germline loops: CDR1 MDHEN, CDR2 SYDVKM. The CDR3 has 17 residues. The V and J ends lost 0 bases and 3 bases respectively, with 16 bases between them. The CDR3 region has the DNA TGTGCCAGCAGTTTATGGGGCAGGGGCCCTCAGACAGATACGCAGTATTTT. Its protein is CASSLWGRGPQTDTQYF.

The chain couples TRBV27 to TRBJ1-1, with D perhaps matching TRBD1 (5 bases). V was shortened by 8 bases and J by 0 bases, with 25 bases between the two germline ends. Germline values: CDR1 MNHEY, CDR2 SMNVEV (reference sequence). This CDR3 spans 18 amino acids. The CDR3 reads CASAWTRAGDRVNTEAFF. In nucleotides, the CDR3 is TGTGCCAGCGCTTGGACGCGGGCCGGAGACAGAGTGAACACTGAAGCTTTCTTT.

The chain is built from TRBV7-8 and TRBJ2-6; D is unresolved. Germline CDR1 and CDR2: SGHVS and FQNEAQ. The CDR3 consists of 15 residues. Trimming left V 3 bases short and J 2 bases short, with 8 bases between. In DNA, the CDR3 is TGTGCCAGCAGCTTTAACAGTGCTGGGGCCAACGTCCTGACTTTC. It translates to CASSFNSAGANVLTF. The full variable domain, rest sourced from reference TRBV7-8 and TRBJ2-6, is GAGVSQSPRYKVAKRGQDVALRCDPISGHVSLFWYQQALGQGPEFLTYFQNEAQLDKSGLPSDRFFAERPEGSVSTLKIQRTQQEDSAVYLCASSFNSAGANVLTFGAGSRLTVL.

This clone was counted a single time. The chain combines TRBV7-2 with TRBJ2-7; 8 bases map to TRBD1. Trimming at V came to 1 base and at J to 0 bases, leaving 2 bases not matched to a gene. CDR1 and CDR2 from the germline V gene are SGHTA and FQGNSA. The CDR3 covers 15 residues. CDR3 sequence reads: CASSLVGQGSYEQYF. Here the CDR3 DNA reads TGTGCCAGCAGCTTAGTTGGACAGGGCTCCTACGAGCAGTACTTC.

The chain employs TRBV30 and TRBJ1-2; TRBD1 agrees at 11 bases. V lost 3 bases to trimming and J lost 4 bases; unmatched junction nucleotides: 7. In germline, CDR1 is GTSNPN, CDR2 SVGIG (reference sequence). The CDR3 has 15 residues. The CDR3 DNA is TGTGCCTGGAGCCCGGACAGGGGGCAGGGCTATGGCTACACCTTC. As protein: CAWSPDRGQGYGYTF.

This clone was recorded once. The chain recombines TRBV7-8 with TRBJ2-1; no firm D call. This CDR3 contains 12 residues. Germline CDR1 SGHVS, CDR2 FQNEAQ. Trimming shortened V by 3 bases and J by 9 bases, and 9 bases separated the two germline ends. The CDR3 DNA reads TGTGCCAGCAGCTTGGGCGATCCTGAGCAGTTCTTC. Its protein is CASSLGDPEQFF.